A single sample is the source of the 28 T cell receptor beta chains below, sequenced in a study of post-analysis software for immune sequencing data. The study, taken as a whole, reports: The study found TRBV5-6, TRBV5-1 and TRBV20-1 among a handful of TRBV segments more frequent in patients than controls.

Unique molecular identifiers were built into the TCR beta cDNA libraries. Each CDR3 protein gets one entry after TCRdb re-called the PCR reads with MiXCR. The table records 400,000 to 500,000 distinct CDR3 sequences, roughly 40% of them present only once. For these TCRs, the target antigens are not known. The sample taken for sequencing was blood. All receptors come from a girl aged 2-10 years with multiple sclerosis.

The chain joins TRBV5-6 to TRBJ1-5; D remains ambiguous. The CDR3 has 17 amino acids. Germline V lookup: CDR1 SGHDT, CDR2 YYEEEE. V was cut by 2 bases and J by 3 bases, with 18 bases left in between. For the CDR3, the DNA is TGTGCCAGCAGCTTACATACGGGAAAGGGTAACAATCAGCCCCAGCATTTT. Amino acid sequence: CASSLHTGKGNNQPQHF.

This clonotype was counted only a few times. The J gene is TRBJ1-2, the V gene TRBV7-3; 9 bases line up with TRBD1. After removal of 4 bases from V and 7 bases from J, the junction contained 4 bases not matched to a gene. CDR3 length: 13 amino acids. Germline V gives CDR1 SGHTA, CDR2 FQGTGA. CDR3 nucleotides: TGTGCCAGCAGCTCAACAGGGGGCTCTGGCTACACCTTC. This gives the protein CASSSTGGSGYTF.

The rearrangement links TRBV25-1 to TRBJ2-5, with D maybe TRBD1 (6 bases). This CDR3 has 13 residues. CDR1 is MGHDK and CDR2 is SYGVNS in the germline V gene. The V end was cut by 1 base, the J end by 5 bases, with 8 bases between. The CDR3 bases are TGTGCCAGCAGTGAATTCAGGGGTGAGACCCAGTACTTC. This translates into CASSEFRGETQYF.

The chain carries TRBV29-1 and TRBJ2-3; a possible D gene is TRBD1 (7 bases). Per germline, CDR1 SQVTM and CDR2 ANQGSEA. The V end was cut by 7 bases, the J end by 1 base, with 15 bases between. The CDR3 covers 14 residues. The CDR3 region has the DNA TGCAGCGCTAGGGGGCGGGACGGCACAGATACGCAGTATTTT. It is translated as CSARGRDGTDTQYF.

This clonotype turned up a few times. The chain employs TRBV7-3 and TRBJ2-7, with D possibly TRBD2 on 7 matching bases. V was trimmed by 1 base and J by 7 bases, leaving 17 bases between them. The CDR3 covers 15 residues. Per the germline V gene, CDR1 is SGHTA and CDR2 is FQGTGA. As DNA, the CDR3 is TGTGCCAGCAGCTTAATCGGGGGGCCTCGCAATGAGCAGTACTTC. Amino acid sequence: CASSLIGGPRNEQYF.

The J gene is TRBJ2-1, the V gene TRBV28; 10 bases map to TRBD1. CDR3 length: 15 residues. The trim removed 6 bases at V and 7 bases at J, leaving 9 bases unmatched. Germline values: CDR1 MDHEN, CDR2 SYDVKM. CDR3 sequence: CASRAHGTGANEQFF. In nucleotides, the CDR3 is TGTGCCAGCAGGGCACACGGGACAGGGGCAAATGAGCAGTTCTTC.

CDR3 sequence (DNA): TGTGCCAGCAGAGGGGACAGGCTAGACTACGAGCAGTACTTC. Translated, it gives CASRGDRLDYEQYF. The rearrangement links TRBV6-6 to TRBJ2-7; 8 bases agree with TRBD1. The CDR3 contains 14 residues. CDR1 and CDR2 (germline): MNHNY, SVGAGI (reference sequence). The ends lost 6 bases at V and 3 bases at J; junction bases unmatched: 7.

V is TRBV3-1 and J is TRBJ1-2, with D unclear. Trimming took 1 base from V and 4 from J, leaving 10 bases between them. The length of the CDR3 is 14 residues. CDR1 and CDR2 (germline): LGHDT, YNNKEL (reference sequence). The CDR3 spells CASSQAPLSYGYTF. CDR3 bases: TGTGCCAGCAGCCAAGCCCCGTTGAGCTATGGCTACACCTTC.

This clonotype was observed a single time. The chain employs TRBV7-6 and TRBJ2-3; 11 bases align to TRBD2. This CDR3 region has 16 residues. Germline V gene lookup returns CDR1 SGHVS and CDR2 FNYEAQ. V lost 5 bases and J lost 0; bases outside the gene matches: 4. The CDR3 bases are TGTGCCAGCAGCAAAATAGCGGGGGGGAGCACAGATACGCAGTATTTT. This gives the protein CASSKIAGGSTDTQYF.

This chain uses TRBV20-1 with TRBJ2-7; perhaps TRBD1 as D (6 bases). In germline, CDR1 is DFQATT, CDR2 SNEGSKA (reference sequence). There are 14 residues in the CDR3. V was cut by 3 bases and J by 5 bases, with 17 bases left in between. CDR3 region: CSASQQGPGDEQYF. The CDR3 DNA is TGCAGTGCTAGCCAACAGGGTCCAGGGGACGAGCAGTACTTC.

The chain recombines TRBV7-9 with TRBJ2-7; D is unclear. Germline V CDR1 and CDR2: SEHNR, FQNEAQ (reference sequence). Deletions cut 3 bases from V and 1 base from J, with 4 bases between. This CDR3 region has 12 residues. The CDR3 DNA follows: TGTGCCAGCAGCTTCGAGTCCTACGAGCAGTACTTC. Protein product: CASSFESYEQYF.

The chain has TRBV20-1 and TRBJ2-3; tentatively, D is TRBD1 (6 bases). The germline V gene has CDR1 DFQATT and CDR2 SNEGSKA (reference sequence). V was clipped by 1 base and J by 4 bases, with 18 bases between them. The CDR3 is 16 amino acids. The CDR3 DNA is TGCAGTGCTAGAGGTCGGTGGCAGGGGTTACCAGATACGCAGTATTTT. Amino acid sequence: CSARGRWQGLPDTQYF.

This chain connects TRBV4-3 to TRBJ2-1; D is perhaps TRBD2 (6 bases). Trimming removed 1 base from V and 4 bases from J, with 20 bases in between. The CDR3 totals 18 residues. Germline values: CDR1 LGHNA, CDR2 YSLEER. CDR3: CASSQVIFWGVSYNEQFF. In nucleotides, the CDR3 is TGCGCCAGCAGCCAAGTTATTTTTTGGGGGGTCAGTTACAATGAGCAGTTCTTC.

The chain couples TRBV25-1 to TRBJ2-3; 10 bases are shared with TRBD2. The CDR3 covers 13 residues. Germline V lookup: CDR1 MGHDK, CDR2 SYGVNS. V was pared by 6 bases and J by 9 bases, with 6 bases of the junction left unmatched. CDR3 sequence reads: CASRPQTSGTQYF. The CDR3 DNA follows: TGTGCCAGCAGGCCTCAGACTAGCGGGACGCAGTATTTT.

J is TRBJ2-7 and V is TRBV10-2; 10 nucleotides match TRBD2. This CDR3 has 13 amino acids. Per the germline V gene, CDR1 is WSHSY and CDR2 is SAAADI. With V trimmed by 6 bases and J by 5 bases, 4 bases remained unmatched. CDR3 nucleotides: TGCGCCAGCAGGGGACTAGCGACGAACGAGCAGTACTTC. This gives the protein CASRGLATNEQYF.

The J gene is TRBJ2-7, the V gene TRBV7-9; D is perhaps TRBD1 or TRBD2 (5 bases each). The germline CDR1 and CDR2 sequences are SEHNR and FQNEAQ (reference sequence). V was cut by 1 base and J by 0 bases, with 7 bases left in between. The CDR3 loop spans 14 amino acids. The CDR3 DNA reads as TGTGCCAGCAGCTTAGGGGACCTCTCCTACGAGCAGTACTTC. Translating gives CASSLGDLSYEQYF.

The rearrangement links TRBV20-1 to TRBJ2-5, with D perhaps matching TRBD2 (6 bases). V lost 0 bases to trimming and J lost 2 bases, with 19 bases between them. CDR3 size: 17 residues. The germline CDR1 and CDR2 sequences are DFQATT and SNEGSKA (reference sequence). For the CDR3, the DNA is TGCAGTGCTAGAGACGTAGAACCTAGCGCCTTACAAGAGACCCAGTACTTC. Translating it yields CSARDVEPSALQETQYF.

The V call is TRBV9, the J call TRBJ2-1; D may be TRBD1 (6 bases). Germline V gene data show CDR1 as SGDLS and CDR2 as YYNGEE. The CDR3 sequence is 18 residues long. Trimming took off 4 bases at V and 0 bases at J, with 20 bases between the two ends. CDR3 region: CASSPGHNLKSSYNEQFF. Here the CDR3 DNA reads TGTGCCAGCAGCCCGGGACATAACTTAAAGAGCTCCTACAATGAGCAGTTCTTC.

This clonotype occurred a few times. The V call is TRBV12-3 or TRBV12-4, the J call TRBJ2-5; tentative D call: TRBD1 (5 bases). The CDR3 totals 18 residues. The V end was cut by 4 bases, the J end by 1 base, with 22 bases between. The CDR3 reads CASSSQRRGGTTQETQYF. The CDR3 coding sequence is TGTGCCAGCAGTTCCCAGCGTAGGGGCGGAACCACCCAAGAGACCCAGTACTTC.

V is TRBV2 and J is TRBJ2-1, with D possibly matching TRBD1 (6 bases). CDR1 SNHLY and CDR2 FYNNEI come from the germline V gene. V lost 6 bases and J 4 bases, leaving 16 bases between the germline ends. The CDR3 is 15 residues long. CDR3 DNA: TGTGCCAGCAGGGCCCTGGACAGCACATACAATGAGCAGTTCTTC. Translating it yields CASRALDSTYNEQFF.

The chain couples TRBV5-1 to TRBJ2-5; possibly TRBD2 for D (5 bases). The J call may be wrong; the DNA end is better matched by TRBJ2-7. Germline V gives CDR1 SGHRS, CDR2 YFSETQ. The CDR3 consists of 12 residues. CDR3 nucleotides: TGCGCCAGCAGCGAGACTAACTACGAGCAGTACTTC. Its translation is CASSETNYEQYF.

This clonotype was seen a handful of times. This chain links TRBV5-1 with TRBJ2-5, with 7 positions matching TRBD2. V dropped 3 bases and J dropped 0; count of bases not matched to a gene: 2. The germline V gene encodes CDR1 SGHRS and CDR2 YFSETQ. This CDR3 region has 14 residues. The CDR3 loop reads CASSYGLDQETQYF. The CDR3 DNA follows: TGCGCCAGCAGCTATGGACTAGACCAAGAGACCCAGTACTTC.

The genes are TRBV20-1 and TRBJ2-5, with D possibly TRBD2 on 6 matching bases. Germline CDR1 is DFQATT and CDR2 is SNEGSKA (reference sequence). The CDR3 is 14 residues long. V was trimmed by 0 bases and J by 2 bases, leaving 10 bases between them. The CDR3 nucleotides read TGCAGTGCTAGAGATAAGGGACTTCAAGAGACCCAGTACTTC. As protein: CSARDKGLQETQYF.

The CDR3 sequence: CASRLPGAPYNEQYF. CDR3 coding DNA: TGTGCCAGCAGACTTCCGGGGGCACCCTACAATGAGCAGTACTTC. The J gene is TRBJ2-1, the V gene TRBV6-5, with D perhaps assigned TRBD1 or TRBD2 (6 bases each). TRBJ2-7 explains the end of the DNA better; the J call may be wrong. The germline CDR1 and CDR2 sequences are MNHEY and SVGAGI. The CDR3 is made up of 15 amino acids.

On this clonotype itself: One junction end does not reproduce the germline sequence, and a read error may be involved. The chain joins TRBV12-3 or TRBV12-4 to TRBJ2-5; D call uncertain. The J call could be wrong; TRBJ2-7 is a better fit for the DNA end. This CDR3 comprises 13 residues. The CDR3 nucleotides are TGTGCCAGCAGTTGGACCGGTTCCTCCGAGCAGTACTTC. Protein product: CASSWTGSSEQYF.

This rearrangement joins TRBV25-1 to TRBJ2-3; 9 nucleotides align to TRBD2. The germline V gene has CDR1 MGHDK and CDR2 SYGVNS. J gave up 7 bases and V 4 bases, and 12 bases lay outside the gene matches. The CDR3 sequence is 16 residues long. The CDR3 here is CASSGGPGLAVNTQYF. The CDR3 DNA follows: TGTGCCAGCAGTGGAGGACCGGGACTAGCAGTCAATACGCAGTATTTT.

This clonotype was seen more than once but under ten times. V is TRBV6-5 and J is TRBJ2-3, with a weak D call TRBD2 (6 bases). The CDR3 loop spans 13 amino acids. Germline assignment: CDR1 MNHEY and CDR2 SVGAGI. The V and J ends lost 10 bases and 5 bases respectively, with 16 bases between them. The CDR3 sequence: CATSGGGRDTQYF. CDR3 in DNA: TGTGCCACCAGCGGAGGAGGGAGAGATACGCAGTATTTT.

The CDR3 region has the DNA TGTGCCAGCAGCTACGCCGGGACTAGAAAAGGATACGAGCAGTACTTC. Protein sequence: CASSYAGTRKGYEQYF. This chain connects TRBV7-2 to TRBJ2-5; the match to TRBD2 covers 8 bases. The end of the DNA is better explained by TRBJ2-7, so the J call may be wrong. Per germline, CDR1 SGHTA and CDR2 FQGNSA. This CDR3 contains 16 residues.